The clone carrying this TCR beta chain came up many times. Its antigen remains unidentified. TCRdb called the reads again in MiXCR, with one record for every CDR3 protein. This table holds about 360,000 distinct CDR3 sequences, roughly 34% found once. This record comes from a study of T cell repertoires in cytomegalovirus infection. Points from the study as a whole: Cumulative public TCR beta family frequency identified carriers of CMV plus the relevant HLA. Predominance within the ex vivo response was attributable to HLA-C-restricted CMV-specific TCR beta clonotypes.

V lost 5 bases and J lost 5; bases outside the gene matches: 12. This CDR3 has 15 amino acids. CDR1 SGHTA and CDR2 FQGNSA come from the germline V gene. The TCR originated in a human donor in good health (CMV status not recorded). Some clones in this sample may be carry-over from other donors' samples. V and J are TRBV7-2 and TRBJ2-7, with 7 bases matching TRBD2. This sample comprised cultured PBMCs, obtained from culture after CMV antigen stimulation. In DNA, the CDR3 is TGTGCCAGCAGCGTAACCGGGACCCGGGGGGACGAGCAGTACTTC. It is translated as CASSVTGTRGDEQYF.